This is a list of T cell receptor beta chains from one sample in a study of CD8+CD57+ T cells in acquired aplastic anemia. In TCRdb, the reads were re-called with MiXCR into one record per CDR3 protein. The table records approximately 150,000 distinct CDR3 sequences, roughly 43% of them present only once. The specimen was sorted CD4+, CD8+, or CD8+CD57+ T cells (not recorded which) from PBMCs. These receptors were obtained from a human donor with aplastic anemia. Both conserved end residues are part of each CDR3. For some rows the clone size is stated as once, few or many, or as a class when expanded; others skip it.

V: TRBV7-8
size: many
CDR3: CASSFTVGLGYEQYF

V: TRBV7-8
size: few
CDR3: CASSPRVEQYF

V: TRBV7-7
size: once
CDR3: CASSADGAGEETQYF

V: TRBV2
size: few
CDR3: CATSSGGGGTQYF

V: TRBV9
size: NA
CDR3: CASSVERVASTEAFF

V: TRBV18
size: many
CDR3: CASSPPTETQYF

V: TRBV11-1
size: many
CDR3: CASSSHSGLRNEKLFF

V: TRBV19
size: many
CDR3: CASRETGLGTDTQYF

V: TRBV12-3/TRBV12-4
size: many
CDR3: CASRRTGSSNEQFF

V: TRBV3-1
size: few
CDR3: CASSQATSGGINEQFF

V: TRBV15
size: few
CDR3: CATSREAGAKDTQYF

V: TRBV7-2
size: many
CDR3: CASSQGRNTEAFF

V: TRBV7-4
size: NA
CDR3: CASSLGRGVNTGELFF

V: TRBV20-1
size: NA
CDR3: CSVGVSLTSYEQYF

V: TRBV2
size: many
CDR3: CASSGADFNEKLFF

V: TRBV7-9
size: NA
CDR3: CASSPPGIEAFF

V: TRBV6-6
size: many
CDR3: CASSYKRGVTYEQYF

V: TRBV2
size: many
CDR3: CASTAGENTEAFF

V: TRBV6-5
size: many
CDR3: CASSYSYDVGPQHF

V: TRBV19
size: NA
CDR3: CASSASSPRTGGEQYF

V: TRBV10-2
size: many
CDR3: CASSDWGRYNEQFF

V: TRBV6-1
size: NA
CDR3: CASSEAGHYGYTF

V: TRBV11-2
size: few
CDR3: CASSLPPTKFSGANVLTF

V: TRBV11-3
size: many
CDR3: CASSSQGPRNEQFF

V: TRBV6-1
size: few
CDR3: CASRGEASGGSYNEQFF

V: TRBV12-3/TRBV12-4
size: many
CDR3: CASSRDRGAYEQYF

V: TRBV2
size: NA
CDR3: CASSTGTGVGNTIYF

V: TRBV5-1
size: NA
CDR3: CASSRPRDRGFSGELFF

V: TRBV27
size: NA
CDR3: CASSLRGRPTRGANVLTF

V: TRBV10-3
size: few
CDR3: CAISDVGHTEAFF

V: TRBV19
size: many
CDR3: CASSPSAGGTQYF

V: TRBV7-6
size: NA
CDR3: CASSTDRPYEQYF

V: TRBV7-9
size: once
CDR3: CASSLAGASLGYTF

V: TRBV2
size: NA
CDR3: CASSQVGQAAEAFF